This T cell receptor beta chain was recorded in a study of cytomegalovirus exposure and HLA in healthy donors. CDR1 is MNHNY, CDR2 SVGAGI, per germline (reference sequence). Between the trimmed V and J ends, which lost 5 bases and 2 bases, there was a span of 9 bases. The CDR3 runs 13 residues. Study-wide results and caveats: A later look showed TCR association rates differing by HLA locus, highest for DRB1 and lowest for HLA-C. A few chains linked to CMV were shown in vitro to be specific for CMV antigens. Presence/absence analysis assumed near-uniform sequencing depth across donors.

PCR involved 60 Vbeta and 13 Jbeta primers. Clones were sequenced by immunoSEQ multiplex PCR, and TCRdb holds only the in-frame ones, with some missing. The table records about 69,000 clones, around 76% of them present only once. In the case of this clone: Its target is not known.

The TCR comes from a man younger than 35 in good health and CMV-seronegative. V is TRBV6-6 and J is TRBJ1-2; the D is unclear. The sample was PBMCs. Written as DNA, the CDR3 is TGTGCCAGCAGTCAGTCACCGAACTATGGCTACACCTTC. It specifies CASSQSPNYGYTF.